What follows is one T cell receptor (beta chain) and its context. Its cognate antigen is unknown. Donors included only healthy HIV-negative adults lacking recent acute infections or vaccinations. This entry belongs to a study of shared clonotypes between healthy human individuals. Several immunoSEQ plates received, in even portions, the genomic DNA of each subset. Sorted-subset replicate PCR reactions contained roughly 200 ng DNA, corresponding to some 28,000 T cell genomes. Assay: immunoSEQ multiplex PCR; the TCRdb copy retains only in-frame clones and omits some. The table shows approximately 250,000 clones, with 50% to 80% occurring only once. The germline V gene has CDR1 SGDLS and CDR2 YYNGEE. The V gene end was trimmed by 0 bases and the J gene end by 5 bases; junction bases not matched to a gene: 9. The CDR3 is 17 residues long. Study-level points and caveats: Rarefaction analysis demonstrated incomplete sorted-subset sequencing notwithstanding large depth.

This sequence joins TRBV9 and TRBJ2-1; 9 nucleotides agree with TRBD2. The receptor's source is a man aged 25-45 years in good health. Sequences were obtained from memory CD4+ T cells sorted from blood. Subset described: CD45RA-negative fraction. For the CDR3, the DNA is TGTGCCAGCAGCGTAGAGCAAGCGGGAGGTCCAGACAATGAGCAGTTCTTC. It codes for CASSVEQAGGPDNEQFF.